Below are 17 T cell receptor beta chains sequenced from a single sample in a study of CD8+ T cells in alopecia areata. Described treatment: oral pan-JAK inhibitor, 5-10 mg twice daily. As the sequencing template, cDNA was produced by extracting RNA and reverse transcribing it. Generated by immunoSEQ multiplex PCR, the TCRdb table keeps only in-frame clones and is missing some. The repertoire has around 270,000 clones, roughly 60% of them found once; the top ten carry about 1.7%. The sequenced sample was CD4+ T cells sorted from blood, obtained at week 24, from a patient treated with tofacitinib. The receptors shown here come from a human donor with alopecia areata.

The chain recombines TRBV5-1 with TRBJ2-3; 12 bases fit TRBD1. This CDR3 region has 16 residues. V shed 2 bases, J shed 5 bases, and the junction held 6 bases outside the gene matches. CDR1 and CDR2 from the germline V gene are SGHRS and YFSETQ. Written as DNA, the CDR3 is TGCGCCAGCAGCTTCTGGGGACAGGGGGCCTTAGATACGCAGTATTTT. This gives the protein CASSFWGQGALDTQYF. The variable domain in full, completed from reference TRBV5-1 and TRBJ2-3, reads KAGVTQTPRYLIKTRGQQVTLSCSPISGHRSVSWYQQTPGQGLQFLFEYFSETQRNKGNFPGRFSGRQFSNSRSEMNVSTLELGDSALYLCASSFWGQGALDTQYFGPGTRLTVL.

The chain joins TRBV30 to TRBJ2-4, with D unresolved. The CDR3 has 16 amino acids. With 0 bases removed from V and 0 bases from J, the gap between germline ends came to 12 bases. Germline CDR1 reads GTSNPN; CDR2 reads SVGIG (reference sequence). As DNA, the CDR3 is TGTGCCTGGAGTGTGAACAGCTTACTAGCCAAAAACATTCAGTACTTC. Its protein product is CAWSVNSLLAKNIQYF.

This CDR3 reads CAWSVRQQMAATEAFF. The CDR3, as DNA: TGTGCCTGGAGTGTAAGACAGCAGATGGCGGCCACTGAAGCTTTCTTT. The chain is built from TRBV30 and TRBJ1-1, with D possibly matching TRBD1 (5 bases). Germline V gene data show CDR1 as GTSNPN and CDR2 as SVGIG (reference sequence). Trimming removed 0 bases from V and 4 bases from J, with 18 bases in between. CDR3 length: 16 amino acids.

A single count supports this clone. The J gene is TRBJ1-3, the V gene TRBV27, with D unresolved. Trimming shortened V by 8 bases and J by 0 bases, and 8 bases separated the two germline ends. The CDR3 consists of 13 residues. From germline, CDR1 is MNHEY and CDR2 SMNVEV (reference sequence). The CDR3 protein is CASSRGSGNTIYF. As DNA, the CDR3 is TGTGCCAGCTCCCGGGGCTCTGGAAACACCATATATTTT.

The chain couples TRBV14 to TRBJ1-1, with D uncertain. This CDR3 comprises 13 residues. V was pared by 0 bases and J by 7 bases, with 9 bases between. In germline, CDR1 is SGHDN, CDR2 FVKESK. The CDR3 is CASSQDPRGEAFF. As DNA, the CDR3 is TGTGCCAGCAGCCAAGATCCCCGGGGTGAAGCTTTCTTT.

V gene TRBV5-4 combines with J gene TRBJ2-5, with a tentative D call TRBD2 (6 bases). This CDR3 contains 14 residues. Trimming took 2 bases from V and 4 from J, leaving 12 bases between them. Germline assignment: CDR1 SGHNT and CDR2 YYREEE (reference sequence). CDR3 bases: TGTGCCAGCAGCTTCATCCGGGGAGGAGAGACCCAGTACTTC. As protein: CASSFIRGGETQYF.

The rearrangement uses TRBV7-2 and TRBJ2-3; D not resolved. The CDR3 is 17 amino acids. Germline V CDR1 and CDR2: SGHTA, FQGNSA. V gave up 2 bases and J gave up 2 bases, with 17 bases separating them. The CDR3 nucleotides read TGTGCCAGCAGCTTAAACGGTGGCAACATTCTCACAGATACGCAGTATTTT. Its protein is CASSLNGGNILTDTQYF.

The rearrangement uses TRBV29-1 and TRBJ1-1; TRBD1 agrees at 8 bases. Germline lookup yields CDR1 SQVTM and CDR2 ANQGSEA. With 5 bases clipped from V and 3 bases from J, the junction kept 5 bases outside the gene matches. The CDR3 runs 13 residues. The CDR3 region is CSVQQGDDTEAFF. The CDR3 DNA reads as TGCAGCGTTCAACAGGGGGATGACACTGAAGCTTTCTTT.

This rearrangement joins TRBV6-1 to TRBJ2-3; D not resolved. Trimming cost V 3 bases and J 2 bases, with 12 bases left between them. The CDR3 runs to 15 residues. Germline assignment: CDR1 MNHNS and CDR2 SASEGT. The CDR3 spells CASSDRAQTTDTQYF. The CDR3 region has the DNA TGTGCCAGCAGTGATCGAGCGCAGACCACAGATACGCAGTATTTT.

J is TRBJ1-2 and V is TRBV30, with D tentatively TRBD1 (6 bases). Germline V CDR1 and CDR2: GTSNPN, SVGIG (reference sequence). The CDR3 contains 14 residues. Trimming left V 2 bases short and J 2 bases short, with 12 bases between. CDR3 protein: CAWSSWTENYGYTF. The DNA for the CDR3 is TGTGCCTGGAGTTCTTGGACAGAAAACTATGGCTACACCTTC.

The rearrangement uses TRBV6-5 and TRBJ1-5; TRBD1 matches 9 bases. V was clipped by 10 bases and J by 6 bases; unmatched bases: 10. This CDR3 region has 14 residues. The germline CDR1 and CDR2 sequences are MNHEY and SVGAGI. This CDR3 is CATSGQGQGQPQHF. The CDR3 DNA reads TGTGCCACCTCGGGACAGGGACAGGGTCAGCCCCAGCATTTT.

The V call is TRBV5-6, the J call TRBJ2-1; no clear D gene. There are 15 residues in the CDR3. V was pared by 7 bases and J by 3 bases, with 17 bases between. The germline V gene has CDR1 SGHDT and CDR2 YYEEEE. The CDR3, as DNA: TGTGCCAGCCAATATGGAACAGATATCTACAATGAGCAGTTCTTC. Its protein is CASQYGTDIYNEQFF.

V and J are TRBV27 and TRBJ2-7; 10 nucleotides align to TRBD1. The V gene end was trimmed by 2 bases and the J gene end by 2 bases; junction bases not matched to a gene: 6. The CDR3 has 16 amino acids. CDR1 is MNHEY and CDR2 is SMNVEV in the germline V gene (reference sequence). The CDR3 here is CASSLGRQGAPYEQYF. In DNA, the CDR3 is TGTGCCAGCAGTTTAGGCCGACAGGGGGCTCCCTACGAGCAGTACTTC.

The J gene is TRBJ2-2, the V gene TRBV7-8; D remains ambiguous. V gave up 1 base and J gave up 5 bases, with 11 bases separating them. The CDR3 runs to 15 residues. The germline V gene encodes CDR1 SGHVS and CDR2 FQNEAQ. DNA of the CDR3: TGTGCCAGCAGCTTAGGCCGGTATAGGACCGGGGAGCTGTTTTTT. Translating it yields CASSLGRYRTGELFF. The full variable domain, in which reference TRBV7-8 and TRBJ2-2 provide the parts outside the CDR3, is GAGVSQSPRYKVAKRGQDVALRCDPISGHVSLFWYQQALGQGPEFLTYFQNEAQLDKSGLPSDRFFAERPEGSVSTLKIQRTQQEDSAVYLCASSLGRYRTGELFFGEGSRLTVL.

The chain has TRBV30 and TRBJ2-3; D not certain. The germline V gene encodes CDR1 GTSNPN and CDR2 SVGIG (reference sequence). The CDR3 loop spans 13 amino acids. The V gene lost 3 bases and the J gene lost 5 bases, with 12 bases spanning the gap. CDR3 protein: CAWSEPWGDTQYF. As DNA, the CDR3 is TGTGCCTGGAGCGAGCCGTGGGGAGATACGCAGTATTTT. The whole variable domain, remainder taken from reference TRBV30 and TRBJ2-3, is SQTIHQWPATLVQPVGSPLSLECTVEGTSNPNLYWYRQAAGRGLQLLFYSVGIGQISSEVPQNLSASRPQDRQFILSSKKLLLSDSGFYLCAWSEPWGDTQYFGPGTRLTVL.

This sequence joins TRBV2 and TRBJ2-3, with TRBD2 as a possible D gene (6 bases). Germline assignment: CDR1 SNHLY and CDR2 FYNNEI. V was pared by 3 bases and J by 3 bases, with 16 bases between. CDR3 size: 16 residues. The CDR3 loop reads CASSDSLGEVTDTQYF. Written as DNA, the CDR3 is TGTGCCAGCAGTGACTCTCTGGGGGAGGTGACAGATACGCAGTATTTT.

This rearrangement joins TRBV29-1 to TRBJ2-1, with D uncertain. V was shortened by 3 bases and J by 8 bases, with 14 bases between the two germline ends. Germline values: CDR1 SQVTM, CDR2 ANQGSEA. This CDR3 has 13 residues. Written as DNA, the CDR3 is TGCAGCGTTGAGCCTTCAGGAATACATGAGCAGTTCTTC. Translating gives CSVEPSGIHEQFF.